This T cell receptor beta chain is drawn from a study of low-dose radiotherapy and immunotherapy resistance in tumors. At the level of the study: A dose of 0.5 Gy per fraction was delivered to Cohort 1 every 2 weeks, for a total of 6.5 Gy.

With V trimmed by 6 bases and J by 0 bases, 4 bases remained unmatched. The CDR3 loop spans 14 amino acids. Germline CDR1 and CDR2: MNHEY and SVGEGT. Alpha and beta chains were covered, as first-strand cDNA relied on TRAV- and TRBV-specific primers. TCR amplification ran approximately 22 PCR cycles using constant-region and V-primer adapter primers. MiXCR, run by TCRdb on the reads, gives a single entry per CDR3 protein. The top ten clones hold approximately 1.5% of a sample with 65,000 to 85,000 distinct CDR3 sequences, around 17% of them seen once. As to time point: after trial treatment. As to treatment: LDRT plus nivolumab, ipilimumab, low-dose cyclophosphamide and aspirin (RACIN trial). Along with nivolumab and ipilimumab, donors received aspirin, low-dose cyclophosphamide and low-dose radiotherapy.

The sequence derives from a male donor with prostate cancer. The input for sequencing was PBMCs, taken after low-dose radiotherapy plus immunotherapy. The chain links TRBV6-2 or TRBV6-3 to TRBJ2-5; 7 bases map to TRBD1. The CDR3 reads CASRQGQHQETQYF. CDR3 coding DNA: TGTGCCAGCAGACAGGGACAGCACCAAGAGACCCAGTACTTC.